This T cell receptor (beta chain) was captured by sequencing in a study of healthy donors' naive CD4 and CD8 T cells. About the study: Donors spanned ages 20-25, 40-50 and 60-70 years, half female.

In its sample, this clonotype was seen once. Starting from around 500 ng of total RNA, TCR libraries were made with linear amplification. MiXCR, run by TCRdb on the reads, gives a single entry per CDR3 protein. The sample records approximately 200,000 distinct CDR3 sequences, around 70% being singletons. This CDR3 has 13 amino acids. Trimming stripped 1 base from V and 9 bases from J, with 13 bases between. Germline V gene lookup returns CDR1 SQVTM and CDR2 ANQGSEA. The rearrangement uses TRBV29-1 and TRBJ2-1, with a weak D call TRBD1 (5 bases). This sequence originates from a pool of human donors in good health; the sample pools cells from several healthy donors. Sequenced sample: naive CD4+ and CD8+ T cells sorted from blood, pooled from several donors. CDR3 residues: CSVEAGRAIEQFF. CDR3 sequence (DNA): TGCAGCGTTGAAGCGGGCAGGGCGATTGAGCAGTTCTTC.